This T cell receptor (beta chain) was sequenced during a study of identical twins. TCRdb analysed the 5' RACE reads with MiXCR anew, one entry per CDR3 protein. The table records over 550,000 distinct CDR3 sequences, roughly 6.6% of them present only once. This clonotype was counted a few times. Germline CDR1 reads SGHRS; CDR2 reads YFSETQ. V lost 0 bases, J lost 4 bases, and 13 bases lay in between. The CDR3 has 15 residues. These data also formed part of another study, on yellow fever vaccine responses in identical twins.

Input material: PBMCs. The receptor comes from a woman aged 18-29 years in good health. This chain joins TRBV5-1 and TRBJ1-1, with a weak D call TRBD1 (5 bases). CDR3 nucleotide sequence: TGCGCCAGCAGCTTGGGTAGGGGTTTGGGCACTGAAGCTTTCTTT. It codes for CASSLGRGLGTEAFF.